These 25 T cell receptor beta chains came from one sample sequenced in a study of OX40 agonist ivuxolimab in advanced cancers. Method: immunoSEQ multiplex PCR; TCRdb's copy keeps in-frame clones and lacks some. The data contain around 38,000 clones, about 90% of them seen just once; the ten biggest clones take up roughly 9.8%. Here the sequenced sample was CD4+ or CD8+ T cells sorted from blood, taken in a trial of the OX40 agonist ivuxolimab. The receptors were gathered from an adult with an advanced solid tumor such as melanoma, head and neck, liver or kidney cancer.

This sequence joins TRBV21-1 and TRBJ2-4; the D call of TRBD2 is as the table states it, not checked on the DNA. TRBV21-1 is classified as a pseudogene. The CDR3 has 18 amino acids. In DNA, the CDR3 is TGTGCCAGCAGCCACCGTGGAACATATCTAGCTTGCAAAAACATTCAGTACTTC. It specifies CASSHRGTYLACKNIQYF.

In DNA, the CDR3 is TGTGCCACTACTAGCGGGAGATCTCGGAGGGAGACCCAGTACTTC. Translated, it gives CATTSGRSRRETQYF. This chain uses TRBV28 with TRBJ2-5, with 11 bases matching TRBD2. CDR1 is MDHEN, CDR2 SYDVKM, per germline. This CDR3 has 15 residues. Unmatched junction bases numbered 12, after V lost 10 bases and J lost 5 bases.

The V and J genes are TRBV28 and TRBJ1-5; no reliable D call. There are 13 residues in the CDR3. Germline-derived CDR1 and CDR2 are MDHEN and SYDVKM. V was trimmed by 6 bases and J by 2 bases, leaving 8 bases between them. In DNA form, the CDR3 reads TGTGCCAGCAGCTCTGGCGGCAATCAGCCCCAGCATTTT. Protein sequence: CASSSGGNQPQHF.

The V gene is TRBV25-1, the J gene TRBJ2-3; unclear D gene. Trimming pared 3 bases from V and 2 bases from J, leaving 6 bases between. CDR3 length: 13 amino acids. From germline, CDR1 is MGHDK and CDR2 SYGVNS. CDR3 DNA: TGTGCCAGCAGTGAGTCGGTCACAGATACGCAGTATTTT. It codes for CASSESVTDTQYF.

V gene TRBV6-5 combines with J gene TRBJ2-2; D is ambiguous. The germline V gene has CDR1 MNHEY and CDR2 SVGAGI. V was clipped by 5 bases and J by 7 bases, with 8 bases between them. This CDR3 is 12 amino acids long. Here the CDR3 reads CASSAKVGELFF. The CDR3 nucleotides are TGTGCCAGCAGTGCTAAAGTCGGGGAGCTGTTTTTT.

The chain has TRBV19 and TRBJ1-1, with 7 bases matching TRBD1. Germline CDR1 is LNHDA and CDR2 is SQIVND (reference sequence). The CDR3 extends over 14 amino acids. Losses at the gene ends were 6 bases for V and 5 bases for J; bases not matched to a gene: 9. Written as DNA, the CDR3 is TGTGCCAGTAGCCTGACAGGGTGGGGTACTGAAGCTTTCTTT. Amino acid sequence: CASSLTGWGTEAFF.

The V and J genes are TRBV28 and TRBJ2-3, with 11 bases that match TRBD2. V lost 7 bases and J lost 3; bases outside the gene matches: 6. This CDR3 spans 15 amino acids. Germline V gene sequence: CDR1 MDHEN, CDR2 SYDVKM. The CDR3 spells CASTLLAGVTDTQYF. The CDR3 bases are TGTGCCAGCACCCTACTAGCGGGAGTTACAGATACGCAGTATTTT.

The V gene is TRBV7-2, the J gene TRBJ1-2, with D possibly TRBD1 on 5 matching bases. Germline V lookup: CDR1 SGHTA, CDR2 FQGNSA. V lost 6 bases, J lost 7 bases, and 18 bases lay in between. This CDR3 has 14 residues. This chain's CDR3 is CASRKGGGIGGYTF. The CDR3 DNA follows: TGTGCCAGCAGAAAAGGTGGGGGTATTGGTGGCTACACCTTC. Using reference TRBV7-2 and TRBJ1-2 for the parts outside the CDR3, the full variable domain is GAGVSQSPSNKVTEKGKDVELRCDPISGHTALYWYRQSLGQGLEFLIYFQGNSAPDKSGLPSDRFSAERTGGSVSTLTIQRTQQEDSAVYLCASRKGGGIGGYTFGSGTRLTVV.

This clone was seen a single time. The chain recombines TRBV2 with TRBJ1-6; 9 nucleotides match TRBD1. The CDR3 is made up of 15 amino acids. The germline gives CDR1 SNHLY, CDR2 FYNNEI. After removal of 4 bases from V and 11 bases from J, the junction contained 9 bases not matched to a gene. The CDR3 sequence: CASSVKGTGYAPLHF. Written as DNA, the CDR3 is TGTGCCAGCAGTGTCAAGGGGACAGGGTACGCACCCCTCCACTTT. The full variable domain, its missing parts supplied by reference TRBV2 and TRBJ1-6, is EPEVTQTPSHQVTQMGQEVILRCVPISNHLYFYWYRQILGQKVEFLVSFYNNEISEKSEIFDDQFSVERPDGSNFTLKIRSTKLEDSAMYFCASSVKGTGYAPLHFGNGTRLTVT.

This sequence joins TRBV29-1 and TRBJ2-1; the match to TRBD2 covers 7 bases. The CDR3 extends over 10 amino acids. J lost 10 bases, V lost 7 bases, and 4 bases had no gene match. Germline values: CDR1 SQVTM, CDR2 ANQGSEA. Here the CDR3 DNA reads TGCAGCGGATATAGCGGGGAGCAGTTCTTC. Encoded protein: CSGYSGEQFF.

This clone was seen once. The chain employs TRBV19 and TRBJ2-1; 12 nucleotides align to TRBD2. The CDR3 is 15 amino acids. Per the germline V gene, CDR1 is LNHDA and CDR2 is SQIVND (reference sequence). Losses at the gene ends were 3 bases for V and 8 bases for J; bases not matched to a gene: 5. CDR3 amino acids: CASSISSGRGDEQFF. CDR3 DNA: TGTGCCAGTAGTATCTCTAGCGGGAGGGGGGATGAGCAGTTCTTC.

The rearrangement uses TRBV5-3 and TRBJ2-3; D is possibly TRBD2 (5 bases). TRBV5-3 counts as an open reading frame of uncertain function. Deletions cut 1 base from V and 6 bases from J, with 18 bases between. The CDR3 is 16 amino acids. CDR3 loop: CARSLSVRAPLDTQYF. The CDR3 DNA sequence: TGTGCCAGAAGCTTGTCCGTGAGGGCCCCCCTCGATACGCAGTATTTT.

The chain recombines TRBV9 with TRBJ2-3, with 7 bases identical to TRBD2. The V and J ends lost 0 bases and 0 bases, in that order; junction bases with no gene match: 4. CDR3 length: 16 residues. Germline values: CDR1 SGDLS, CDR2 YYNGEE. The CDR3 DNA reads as TGTGCCAGCAGCGTAGAGCTAGCGGCTAGCACAGATACGCAGTATTTT. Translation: CASSVELAASTDTQYF. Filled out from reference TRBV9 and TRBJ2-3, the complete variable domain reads DSGVTQTPKHLITATGQRVTLRCSPRSGDLSVYWYQQSLDQGLQFLIQYYNGEERAKGNILERFSAQQFPDLHSELNLSSLELGDSALYFCASSVELAASTDTQYFGPGTRLTVL.

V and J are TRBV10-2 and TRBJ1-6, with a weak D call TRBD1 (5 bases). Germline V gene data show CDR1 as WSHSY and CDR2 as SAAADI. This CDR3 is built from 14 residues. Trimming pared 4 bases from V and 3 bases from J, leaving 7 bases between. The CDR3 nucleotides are TGCGCCAGCAGTGCAGGGAGCTATAATTCACCCCTCCACTTT. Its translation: CASSAGSYNSPLHF.

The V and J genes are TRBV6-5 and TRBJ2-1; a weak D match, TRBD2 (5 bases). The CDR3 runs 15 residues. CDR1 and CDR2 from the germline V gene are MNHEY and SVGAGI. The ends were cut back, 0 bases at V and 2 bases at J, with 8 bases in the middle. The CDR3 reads CASSYSSVPYNEQFF. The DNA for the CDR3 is TGTGCCAGCAGTTACTCTAGCGTCCCCTACAATGAGCAGTTCTTC.

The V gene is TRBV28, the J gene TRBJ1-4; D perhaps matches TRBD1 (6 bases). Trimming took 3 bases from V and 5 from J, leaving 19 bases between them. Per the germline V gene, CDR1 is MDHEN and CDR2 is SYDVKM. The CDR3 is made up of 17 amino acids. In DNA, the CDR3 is TGTGCCAGCAGTTTCCCTAAGGACAGCCTCGAGAATGAAAAACTGTTTTTT. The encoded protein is CASSFPKDSLENEKLFF. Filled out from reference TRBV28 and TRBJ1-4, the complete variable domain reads DVKVTQSSRYLVKRTGEKVFLECVQDMDHENMFWYRQDPGLGLRLIYFSYDVKMKEKGDIPEGYSVSREKKERFSLILESASTNQTSMYLCASSFPKDSLENEKLFFGSGTQLSVL.

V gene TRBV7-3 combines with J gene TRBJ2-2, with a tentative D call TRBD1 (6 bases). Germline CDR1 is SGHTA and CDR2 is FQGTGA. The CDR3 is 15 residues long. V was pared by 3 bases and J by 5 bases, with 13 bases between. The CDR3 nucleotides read TGTGCCAGCAGCTTCACAGGGAGAGGGACCGGGGAGCTGTTTTTT. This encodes CASSFTGRGTGELFF.

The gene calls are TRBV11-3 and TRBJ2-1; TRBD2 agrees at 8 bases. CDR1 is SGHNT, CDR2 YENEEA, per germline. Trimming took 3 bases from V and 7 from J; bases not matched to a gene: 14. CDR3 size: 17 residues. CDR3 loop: CASSFPTSADVLNEQFF. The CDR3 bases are TGTGCCAGCAGCTTCCCGACTAGCGCTGACGTACTTAATGAGCAGTTCTTC.

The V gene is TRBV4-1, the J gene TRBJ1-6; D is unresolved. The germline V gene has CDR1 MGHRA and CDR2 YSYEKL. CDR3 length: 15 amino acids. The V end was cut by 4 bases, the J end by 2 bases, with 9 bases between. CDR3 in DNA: TGCGCCAGCAGCCTTTTGGGCCCCTATAATTCACCCCTCCACTTT. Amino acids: CASSLLGPYNSPLHF.

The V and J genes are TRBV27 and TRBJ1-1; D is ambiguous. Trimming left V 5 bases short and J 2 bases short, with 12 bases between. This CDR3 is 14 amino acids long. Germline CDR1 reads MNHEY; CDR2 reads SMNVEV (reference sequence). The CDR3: CASSTRRFNTEAFF. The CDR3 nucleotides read TGTGCCAGCAGTACAAGACGATTTAACACTGAAGCTTTCTTT.

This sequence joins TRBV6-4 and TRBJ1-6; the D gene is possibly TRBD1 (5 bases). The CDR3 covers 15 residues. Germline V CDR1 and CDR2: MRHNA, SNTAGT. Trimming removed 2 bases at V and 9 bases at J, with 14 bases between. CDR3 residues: CASSDPGNSRSPLHF. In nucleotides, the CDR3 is TGTGCCAGCAGTGACCCAGGGAACAGCCGTTCACCCCTCCACTTT.

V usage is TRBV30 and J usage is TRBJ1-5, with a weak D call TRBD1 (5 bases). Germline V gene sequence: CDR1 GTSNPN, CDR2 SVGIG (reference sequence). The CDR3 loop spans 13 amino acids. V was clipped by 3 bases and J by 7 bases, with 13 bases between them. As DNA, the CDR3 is TGTGCCTGGAGCCCCGAAGGGGAGCAGCCCCAGCATTTT. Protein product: CAWSPEGEQPQHF.

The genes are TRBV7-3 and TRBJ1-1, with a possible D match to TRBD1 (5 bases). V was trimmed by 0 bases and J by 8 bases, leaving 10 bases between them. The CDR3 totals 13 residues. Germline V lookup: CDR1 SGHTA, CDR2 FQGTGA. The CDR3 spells CASSLTRVGEAFF. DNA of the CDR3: TGTGCCAGCAGCTTAACCAGGGTTGGCGAAGCTTTCTTT.

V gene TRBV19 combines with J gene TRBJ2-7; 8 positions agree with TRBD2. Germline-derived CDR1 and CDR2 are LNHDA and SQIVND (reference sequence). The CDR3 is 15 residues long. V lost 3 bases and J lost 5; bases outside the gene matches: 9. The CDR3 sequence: CASSINPAGEDEQYF. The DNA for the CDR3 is TGTGCCAGTAGTATTAATCCAGCGGGAGAGGACGAGCAGTACTTC.

CDR3 in amino acids: CASSVGHSRQFF. In nucleotides, the CDR3 is TGTGCCAGCAGCGTCGGACATTCCCGGCAGTTCTTC. The rearrangement joins TRBV13 to TRBJ2-1; TRBD1 is a possible D gene (5 bases). Trimming took off 5 bases at V and 12 bases at J, with 14 bases between the two ends. This CDR3 is built from 12 residues. CDR1 and CDR2 (germline): PRHDT, FYEKMQ (reference sequence). The entire variable domain, with the rest obtained from reference TRBV13 and TRBJ2-1, is as follows: AAGVIQSPRHLIKEKRETATLKCYPIPRHDTVYWYQQGPGQDPQFLISFYEKMQSDKGSIPDRFSAQQFSDYHSELNMSSLELGDSALYFCASSVGHSRQFFGPGTRLTVL.